The present entry profiles one TCR beta chain with its context. What it binds is not known. These data originate in a study of beta chain features in type 1 diabetes. Expressed TCRB transcripts got sequenced, as all isolated RNA was reverse transcribed. Sequencing used immunoSEQ multiplex PCR; TCRdb keeps in-frame clones, though not all of them. The sample yields 640,000 or so clones, around 15% seen once. Trimming took 7 bases from V and 8 from J, leaving 17 bases between them. This CDR3 region has 13 residues. CDR1 MGHDK and CDR2 SYGVNS come from the germline V gene. Study-wide points: Type 1 diabetes patients had TCRB CDR3s that were shorter (moderately but significantly so) in all four CD4+ subsets.

The genes are TRBV25-1 and TRBJ1-2, with D unresolved. The sequenced sample was naive CD4+ T cells from blood. This clonotype was sampled from a man between 18 and 35 years old with type 1 diabetes. The CDR3: CASNRSLGWGYTF. The CDR3, as DNA: TGTGCCAGCAATAGGTCATTGGGTTGGGGCTACACCTTC.